This TCR beta chain derives from a study of blood T cell repertoires in COVID-19 (dated by TCRdb to 2020 to 2021). With regard to the full study: Samples covering the acute and convalescent phases of COVID-19 were provided by collaborators in the United States, Italy and Spain. The material from the prospective study consisted of cDNA or gDNA derived from T cells, B-cell-depleted T cells, or PBMCs. Deeply sampled blood TCRbeta repertoires from subjects exposed to, actively infected with, or recovered from COVID-19 were included in the dataset. A freely available public database, intended as a resource for researchers studying the immune response to SARS-CoV-2, is where the repertoires were released. Samples were obtained from the ongoing ImmuneRACE study (first 160 participants) and from over 1,000 subjects provided by 6 global collaborators. Sample metadata almost always included a de-identified subject ID, COVID-19 status, age in years and sex. Where available, HLA class I and class II types were taken from metadata supplied by the sample provider and were not determined by assay-based typing. What the research found in general, with its limitations: The amount of clinical and demographic metadata varied by source and participant and was provided uncurated.

The collaborating institutions used their own protocols to collect whole blood in K2EDTA tubes. For TCRbeta analysis, collaborators shipped samples as frozen whole blood, isolated PBMCs, or DNA extracted from either of those sample types. Of note for this clone: What antigen it recognizes has not been identified. No base-level quality is on record; no much larger clone is a single base apart.

V loses 0 bases of germline sequence and J loses 5 bases, and the interval between the two ends is 11 bases. The germline V gene encodes CDR1 LGHNA and CDR2 YNFKEQ. The CDR3 runs 15 amino acids, cysteine and phenylalanine included. Here the CDR3 DNA is all that survives: 45 bases in frame from base 1. TCRbeta CDR3 regions were amplified from genomic DNA using the immunoSEQ Assay, a bias-controlled multiplex PCR. Concerning the study's data processing: The number of nucleated cells in each sample was estimated by amplification of reference gene primers within the assay. To quantify the absolute abundance of each unique TCRbeta CDR3 rearrangement, sequence reads were collapsed and filtered. For each sample, productive Simpson clonality was calculated by taking the square root of Simpson's diversity index across productive rearrangements. The clones in this table, taken by TCRdb from immuneACCESS, are in-frame only. Not every clone is retained; where verified, under half of the shortfall comes from an unresolved V gene, and the cause of the rest is unknown. V, J and clone size were drawn from that table, and D and trimming were deduced from the DNA. This sample comprises 20,000 to 25,000 clones, 80% to 90% of them detected only once. The ten top clones hold around 9.7% of the sample.

The chain employs TRBV4-2 and TRBJ2-1; a tentative D call is TRBD2 (7 bases match). Sequencing was carried out using peripheral blood. This TCR was sampled from a man aged 65-85 years with acute or convalescent COVID-19. The nucleotide sequence is TGTGCCAGCAGCCAAGAAGGCGGGGGCCACAATGAGCAGTTCTTC. It is translated as CASSQEGGGHNEQFF.